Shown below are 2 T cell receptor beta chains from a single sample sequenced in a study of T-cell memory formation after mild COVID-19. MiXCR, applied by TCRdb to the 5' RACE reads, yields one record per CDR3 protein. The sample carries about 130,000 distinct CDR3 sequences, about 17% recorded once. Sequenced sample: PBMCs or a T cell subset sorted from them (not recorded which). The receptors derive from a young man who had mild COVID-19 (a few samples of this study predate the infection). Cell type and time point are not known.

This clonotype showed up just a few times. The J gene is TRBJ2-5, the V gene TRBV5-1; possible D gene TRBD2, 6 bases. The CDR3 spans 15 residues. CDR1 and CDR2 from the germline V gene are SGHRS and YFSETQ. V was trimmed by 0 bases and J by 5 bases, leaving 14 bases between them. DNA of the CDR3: TGCGCCAGCAGCTTGGATCCGGGAGAATGGGAGACCCAGTACTTC. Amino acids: CASSLDPGEWETQYF.

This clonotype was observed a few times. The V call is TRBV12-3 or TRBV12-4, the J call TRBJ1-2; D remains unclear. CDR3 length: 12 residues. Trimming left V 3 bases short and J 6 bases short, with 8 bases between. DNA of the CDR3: TGTGCCAGCAGTTTTGGTCGCCATGGCTACACCTTC. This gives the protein CASSFGRHGYTF.